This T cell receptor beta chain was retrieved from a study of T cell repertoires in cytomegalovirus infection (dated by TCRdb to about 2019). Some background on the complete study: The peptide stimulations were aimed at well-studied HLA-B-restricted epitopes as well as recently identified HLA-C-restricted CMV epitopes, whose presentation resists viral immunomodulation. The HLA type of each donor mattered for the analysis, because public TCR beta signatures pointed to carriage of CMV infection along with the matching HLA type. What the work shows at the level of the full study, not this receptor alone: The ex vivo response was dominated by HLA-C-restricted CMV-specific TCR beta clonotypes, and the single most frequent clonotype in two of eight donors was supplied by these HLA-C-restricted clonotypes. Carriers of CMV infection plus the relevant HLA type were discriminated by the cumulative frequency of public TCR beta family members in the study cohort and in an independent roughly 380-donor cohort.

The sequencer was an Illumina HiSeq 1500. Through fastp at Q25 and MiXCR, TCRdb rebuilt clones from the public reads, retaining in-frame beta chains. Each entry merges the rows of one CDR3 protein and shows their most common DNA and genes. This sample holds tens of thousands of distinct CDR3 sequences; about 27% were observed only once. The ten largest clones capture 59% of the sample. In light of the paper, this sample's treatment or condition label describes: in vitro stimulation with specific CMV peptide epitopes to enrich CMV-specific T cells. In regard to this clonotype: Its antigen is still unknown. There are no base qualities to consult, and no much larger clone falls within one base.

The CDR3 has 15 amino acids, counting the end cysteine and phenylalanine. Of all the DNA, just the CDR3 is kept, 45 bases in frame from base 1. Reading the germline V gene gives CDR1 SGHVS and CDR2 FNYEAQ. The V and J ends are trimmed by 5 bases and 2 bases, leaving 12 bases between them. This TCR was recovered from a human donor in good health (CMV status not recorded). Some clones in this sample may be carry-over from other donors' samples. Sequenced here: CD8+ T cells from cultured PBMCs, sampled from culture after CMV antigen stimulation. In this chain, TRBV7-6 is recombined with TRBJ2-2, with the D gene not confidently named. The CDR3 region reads CASSTRPDNTGELFF. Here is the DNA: TGTGCCAGCAGCACCCGACCGGATAACACCGGGGAGCTGTTTTTT.